This T cell receptor (beta chain) was sequenced in a study of shared clonotypes between healthy human individuals. Regarding the study as a whole: Sorted-subset samples were not fully sequenced, rarefaction indicated.

At a deep level, the assay was run. The table came from immunoSEQ multiplex PCR; TCRdb's copy has only in-frame clones and leaves some out. This table holds about 1 million clones, 60% to 80% found once. This CDR3 comprises 13 residues. Germline CDR1 MNHNS, CDR2 SASEGT. V was clipped by 8 bases and J by 4 bases; unmatched bases: 3. As to this clone: Its target is not known.

This chain connects TRBV6-1 to TRBJ2-7, with TRBD2 matching 12 bases. This TCR was recovered from a man between 18 and 35 years old in good health. Sequenced sample: memory CD4+ T cells sorted from blood. Noted subset: CD45RA-negative fraction. The CDR3 here is CASQLAGGYEQYF. Written as DNA, the CDR3 is TGTGCCAGCCAACTAGCGGGGGGTTACGAGCAGTACTTC.